This T cell receptor beta chain was found in a study of CD8+ T cells in alopecia areata. Isolated RNA was reverse transcribed into cDNA used as the sequencing template. TCRdb's table, derived via immunoSEQ multiplex PCR, lists solely in-frame clones and lacks some. This repertoire shows around 150,000 clones, less than 70% found once; its top ten account for more than 13%. Trimming took 5 bases from V and 4 from J, leaving 12 bases between them. The CDR3 consists of 13 residues. Germline loops: CDR1 SEHNR, CDR2 FQNEAQ (reference sequence). In regard to this clone: Its antigen is not known.

Treatment given: oral pan-JAK inhibitor, 5-10 mg twice daily. Study-wide findings and caveats: Scalp clonality decreased significantly with tofacitinib, and so did expanded CD8+ clones among the top 100. More clonal than normal scalp was lesional scalp, particularly alopecia totalis/universalis.

This TCR was recovered from a human donor with alopecia areata. The sequenced sample was CD4+ T cells sorted from blood, obtained at week 24, from a patient treated with tofacitinib. The rearrangement links TRBV7-9 to TRBJ2-7; a possible D gene is TRBD1 (6 bases). CDR3 bases: TGTGCCAGCAGCGCCACAGGGATGTACGAGCAGTACTTC. Translated, it gives CASSATGMYEQYF.